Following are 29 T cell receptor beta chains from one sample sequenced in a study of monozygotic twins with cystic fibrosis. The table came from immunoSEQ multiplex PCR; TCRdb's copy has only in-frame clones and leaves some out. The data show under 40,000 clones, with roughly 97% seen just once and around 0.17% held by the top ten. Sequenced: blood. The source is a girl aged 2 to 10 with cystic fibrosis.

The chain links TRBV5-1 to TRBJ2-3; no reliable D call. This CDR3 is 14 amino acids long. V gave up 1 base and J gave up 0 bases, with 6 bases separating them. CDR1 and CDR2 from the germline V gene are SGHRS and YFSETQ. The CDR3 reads CASSLFTSTDTQYF. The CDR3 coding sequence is TGCGCCAGCAGCTTGTTCACTAGCACAGATACGCAGTATTTT.

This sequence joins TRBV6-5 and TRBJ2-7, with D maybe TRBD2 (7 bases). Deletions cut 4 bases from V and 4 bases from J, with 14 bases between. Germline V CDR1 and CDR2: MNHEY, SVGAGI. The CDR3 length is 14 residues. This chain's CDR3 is CASSFERDTYEQYF. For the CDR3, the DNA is TGTGCCAGCAGTTTTGAGCGGGACACGTACGAGCAGTACTTC.

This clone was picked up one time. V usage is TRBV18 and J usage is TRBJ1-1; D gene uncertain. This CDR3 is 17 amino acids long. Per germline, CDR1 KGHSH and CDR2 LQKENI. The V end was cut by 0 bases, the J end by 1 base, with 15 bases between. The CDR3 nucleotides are TGTGCCAGCTCACCACCGTTGAGGGTAGTGGGGAACACTGAAGCTTTCTTT. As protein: CASSPPLRVVGNTEAFF.

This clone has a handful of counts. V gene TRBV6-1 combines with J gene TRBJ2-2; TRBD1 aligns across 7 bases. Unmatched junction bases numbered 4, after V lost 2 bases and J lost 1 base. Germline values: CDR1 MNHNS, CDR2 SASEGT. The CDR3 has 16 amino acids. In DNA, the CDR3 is TGTGCCAGCAGTGAACTACAGGGGAGGAACACCGGGGAGCTGTTTTTT. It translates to CASSELQGRNTGELFF.

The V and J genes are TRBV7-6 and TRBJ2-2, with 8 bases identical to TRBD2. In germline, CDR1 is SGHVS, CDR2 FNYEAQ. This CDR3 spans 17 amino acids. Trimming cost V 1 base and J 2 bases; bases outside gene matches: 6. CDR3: CASSLEGSGGNTGELFF. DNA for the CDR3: TGTGCCAGCAGCTTAGAGGGCAGCGGGGGTAACACCGGGGAGCTGTTTTTT.

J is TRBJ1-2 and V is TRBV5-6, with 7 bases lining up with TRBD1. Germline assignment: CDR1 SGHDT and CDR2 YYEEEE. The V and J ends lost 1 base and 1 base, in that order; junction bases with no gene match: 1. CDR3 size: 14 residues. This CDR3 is CASSLTGVNYGYTF. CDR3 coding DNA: TGTGCCAGCAGCTTGACAGGGGTTAACTATGGCTACACCTTC.

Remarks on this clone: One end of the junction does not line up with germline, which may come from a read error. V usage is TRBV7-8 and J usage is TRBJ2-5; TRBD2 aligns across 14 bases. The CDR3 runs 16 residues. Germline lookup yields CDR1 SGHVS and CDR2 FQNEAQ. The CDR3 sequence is CASSTRTSGRLEAQYF. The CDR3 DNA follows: TGTGCCAGCAGCACCAGGACTAGCGGGAGGCTAGAGGCCCAGTACTTC. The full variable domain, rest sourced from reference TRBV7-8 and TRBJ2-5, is GAGVSQSPRYKVAKRGQDVALRCDPISGHVSLFWYQQALGQGPEFLTYFQNEAQLDKSGLPSDRFFAERPEGSVSTLKIQRTQQEDSAVYLCASSTRTSGRLEAQYFGPGTRLLVL.

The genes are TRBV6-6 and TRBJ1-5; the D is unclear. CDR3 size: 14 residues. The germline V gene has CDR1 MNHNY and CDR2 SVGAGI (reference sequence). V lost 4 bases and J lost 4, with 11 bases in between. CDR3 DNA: TGTGCCAGCAGTTTACCACAGCTTAATCAGCCCCAGCATTTT. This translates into CASSLPQLNQPQHF.

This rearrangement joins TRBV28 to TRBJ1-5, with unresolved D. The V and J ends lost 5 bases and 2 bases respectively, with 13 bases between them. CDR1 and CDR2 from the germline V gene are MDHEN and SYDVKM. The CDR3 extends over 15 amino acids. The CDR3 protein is CASSPVPSGNQPQHF. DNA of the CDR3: TGTGCCAGCAGTCCAGTCCCCTCGGGCAATCAGCCCCAGCATTTT.

CDR3 bases: TGTGCCAGCTCACCAGTCCAAGAGACTAACTATGGCTACACCTTC. Protein product: CASSPVQETNYGYTF. The gene calls are TRBV18 and TRBJ1-2; no reliable D call. V was trimmed by 2 bases and J by 0 bases, leaving 10 bases between them. CDR1 is KGHSH and CDR2 is LQKENI in the germline V gene. This CDR3 spans 15 amino acids.

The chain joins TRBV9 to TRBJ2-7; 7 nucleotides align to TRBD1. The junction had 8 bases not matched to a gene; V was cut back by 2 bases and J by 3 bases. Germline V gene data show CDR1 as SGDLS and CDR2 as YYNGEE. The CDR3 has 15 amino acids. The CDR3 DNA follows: TGTGCCAGCAGCGTGCAGACAGGGAACATCTACGAGCAGTACTTC. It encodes CASSVQTGNIYEQYF.

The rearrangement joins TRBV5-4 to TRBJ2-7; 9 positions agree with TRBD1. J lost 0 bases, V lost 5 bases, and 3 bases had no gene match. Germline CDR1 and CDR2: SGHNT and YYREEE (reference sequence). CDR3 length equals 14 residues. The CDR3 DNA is TGTGCCAGCAGGAAGACAGGGGGCTCCTACGAGCAGTACTTC. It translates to CASRKTGGSYEQYF.

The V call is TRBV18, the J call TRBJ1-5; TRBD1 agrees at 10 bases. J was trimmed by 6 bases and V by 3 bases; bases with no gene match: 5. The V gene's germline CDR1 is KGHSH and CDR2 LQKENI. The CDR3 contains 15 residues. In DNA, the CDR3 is TGTGCCAGCTCACCCGGGACAGGGGTTGTTCAGCCCCAGCATTTT. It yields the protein CASSPGTGVVQPQHF.

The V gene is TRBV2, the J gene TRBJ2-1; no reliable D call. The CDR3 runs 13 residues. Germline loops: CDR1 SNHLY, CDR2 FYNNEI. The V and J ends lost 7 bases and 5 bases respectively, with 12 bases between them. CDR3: CASMGFGDNEQFF. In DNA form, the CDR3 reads TGTGCCAGCATGGGGTTTGGGGACAATGAGCAGTTCTTC.

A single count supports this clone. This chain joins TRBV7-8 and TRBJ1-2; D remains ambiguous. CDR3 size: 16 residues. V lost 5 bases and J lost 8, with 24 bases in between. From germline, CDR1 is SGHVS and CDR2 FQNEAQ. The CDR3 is CASSPDFEGRLGGYTF. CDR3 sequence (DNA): TGTGCCAGCAGCCCGGACTTTGAGGGTCGTCTAGGAGGCTACACCTTC.

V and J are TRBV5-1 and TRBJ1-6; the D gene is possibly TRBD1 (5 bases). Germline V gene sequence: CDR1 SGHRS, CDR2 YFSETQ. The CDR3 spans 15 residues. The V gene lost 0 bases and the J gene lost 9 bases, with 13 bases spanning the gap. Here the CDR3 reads CASSLESYRGSPLHF. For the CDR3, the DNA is TGCGCCAGCAGCTTGGAGTCCTATAGGGGTTCACCCCTCCACTTT.

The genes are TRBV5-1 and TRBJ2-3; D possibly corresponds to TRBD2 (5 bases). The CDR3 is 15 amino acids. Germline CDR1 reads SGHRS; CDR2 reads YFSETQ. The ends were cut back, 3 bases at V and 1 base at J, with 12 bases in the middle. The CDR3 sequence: CASSSTSGGTDTQYF. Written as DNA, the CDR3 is TGCGCCAGCAGCTCGACAAGCGGAGGCACAGATACGCAGTATTTT.

The CDR3 is CASSFSRDSYYEQYF. CDR3 DNA: TGTGCCAGCAGCTTCTCCCGGGACAGCTACTACGAGCAGTACTTC. This sequence joins TRBV11-2 and TRBJ2-7, with 7 bases matching TRBD1. The CDR3 covers 15 residues. Germline V gene sequence: CDR1 SGHAT, CDR2 FQNNGV. V trimming: 3 bases; J trimming: 3 bases; junction bases outside the gene matches: 8. The full variable domain, rest sourced from reference TRBV11-2 and TRBJ2-7, is EAGVAQSPRYKIIEKRQSVAFWCNPISGHATLYWYQQILGQGPKLLIQFQNNGVVDDSQLPKDRFSAERLKGVDSTLKIQPAKLEDSAVYLCASSFSRDSYYEQYFGPGTRLTVT.

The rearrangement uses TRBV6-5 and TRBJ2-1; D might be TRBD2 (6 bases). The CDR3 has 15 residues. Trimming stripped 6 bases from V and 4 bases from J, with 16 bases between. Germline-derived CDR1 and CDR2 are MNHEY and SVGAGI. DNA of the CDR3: TGTGCCAGCAGCGAGGAGGGGATGCTATACAATGAGCAGTTCTTC. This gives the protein CASSEEGMLYNEQFF.

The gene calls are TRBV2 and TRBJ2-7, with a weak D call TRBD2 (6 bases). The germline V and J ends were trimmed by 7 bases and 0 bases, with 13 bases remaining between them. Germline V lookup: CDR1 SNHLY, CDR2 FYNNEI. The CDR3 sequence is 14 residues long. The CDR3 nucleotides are TGTGCCAGCACAAAGACTAGGGACTCCTACGAGCAGTACTTC. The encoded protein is CASTKTRDSYEQYF.

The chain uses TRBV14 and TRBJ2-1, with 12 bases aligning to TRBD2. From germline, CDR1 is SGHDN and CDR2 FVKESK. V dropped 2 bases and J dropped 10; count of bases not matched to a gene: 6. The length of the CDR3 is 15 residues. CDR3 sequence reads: CASSQITSGRREQFF. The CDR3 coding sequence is TGTGCCAGCAGCCAAATTACTAGCGGGAGGAGGGAGCAGTTCTTC.

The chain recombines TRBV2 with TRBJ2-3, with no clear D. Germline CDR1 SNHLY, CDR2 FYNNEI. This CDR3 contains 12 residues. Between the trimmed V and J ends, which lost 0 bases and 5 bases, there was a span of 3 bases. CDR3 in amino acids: CASSEALDTQYF. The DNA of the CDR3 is TGTGCCAGCAGTGAAGCTCTAGATACGCAGTATTTT.

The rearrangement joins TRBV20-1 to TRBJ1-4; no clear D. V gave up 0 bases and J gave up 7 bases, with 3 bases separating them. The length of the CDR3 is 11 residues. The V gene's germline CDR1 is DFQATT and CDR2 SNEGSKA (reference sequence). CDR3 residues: CSARDVEKLFF. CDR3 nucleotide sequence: TGCAGTGCTAGAGACGTTGAAAAACTGTTTTTT.

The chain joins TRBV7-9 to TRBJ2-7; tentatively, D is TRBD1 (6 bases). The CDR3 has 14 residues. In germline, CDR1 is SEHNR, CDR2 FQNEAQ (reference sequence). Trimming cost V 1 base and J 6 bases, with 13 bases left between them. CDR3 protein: CASSLENRVVEQYF. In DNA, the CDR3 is TGTGCCAGCAGCTTAGAGAACAGGGTGGTCGAGCAGTACTTC. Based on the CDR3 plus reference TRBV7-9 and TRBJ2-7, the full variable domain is DTGVSQNPRHKITKRGQNVTFRCDPISEHNRLYWYRQTLGQGPEFLTYFQNEAQLEKSRLLSDRFSAERPKGSFSTLEIQRTEQGDSAMYLCASSLENRVVEQYFGPGTRLTVT.

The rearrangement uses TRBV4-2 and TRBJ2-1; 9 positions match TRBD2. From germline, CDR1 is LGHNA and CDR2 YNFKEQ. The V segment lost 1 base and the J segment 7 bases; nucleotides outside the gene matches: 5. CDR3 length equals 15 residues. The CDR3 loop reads CASSQVVAGANEQFF. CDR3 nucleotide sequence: TGTGCCAGCAGCCAAGTGGTAGCGGGAGCGAATGAGCAGTTCTTC.

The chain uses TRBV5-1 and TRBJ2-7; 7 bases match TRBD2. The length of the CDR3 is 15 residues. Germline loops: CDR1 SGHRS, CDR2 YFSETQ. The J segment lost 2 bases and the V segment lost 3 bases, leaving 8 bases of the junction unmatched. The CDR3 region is CASSSWGGMAYEQYF. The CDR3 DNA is TGCGCCAGCAGCTCCTGGGGAGGGATGGCCTACGAGCAGTACTTC. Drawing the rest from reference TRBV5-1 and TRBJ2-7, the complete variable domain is KAGVTQTPRYLIKTRGQQVTLSCSPISGHRSVSWYQQTPGQGLQFLFEYFSETQRNKGNFPGRFSGRQFSNSRSEMNVSTLELGDSALYLCASSSWGGMAYEQYFGPGTRLTVT.

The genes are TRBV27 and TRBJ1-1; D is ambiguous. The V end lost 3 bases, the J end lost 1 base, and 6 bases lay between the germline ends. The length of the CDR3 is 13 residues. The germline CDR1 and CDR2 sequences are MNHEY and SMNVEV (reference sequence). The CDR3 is CASSLSANTEAFF. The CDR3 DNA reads TGTGCCAGCAGTTTGTCAGCGAACACTGAAGCTTTCTTT.

CDR3 in DNA: TGCGCCAGCAGCCAAGCGGGAGACGGCTACGAGCAGTACTTC. Translating it yields CASSQAGDGYEQYF. V gene TRBV4-1 combines with J gene TRBJ2-7, with D possibly being TRBD2 (6 bases). V was cut by 1 base and J by 3 bases, with 10 bases left in between. The germline V gene has CDR1 MGHRA and CDR2 YSYEKL. The CDR3 has 14 residues.

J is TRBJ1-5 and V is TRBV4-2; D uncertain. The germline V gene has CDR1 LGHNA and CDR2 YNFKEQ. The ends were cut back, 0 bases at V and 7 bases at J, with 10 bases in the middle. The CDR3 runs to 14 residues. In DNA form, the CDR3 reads TGTGCCAGCAGCCAAGAGAAAGACGGCCAGCCCCAGCATTTT. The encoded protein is CASSQEKDGQPQHF.